Below are 26 T cell receptor beta chains sequenced from a single sample in a study of cytomegalovirus exposure and HLA in healthy donors (dated by TCRdb to between 2016 and 2019). To prepare the library, the immunoSEQ multiplex PCR assay was applied. A mixture of 60 forward primers for TCR Vbeta segments and 13 reverse primers for TCR Jbeta segments was used in the multiplex PCR. Not all clones reach the TCRdb copy of this immuneACCESS table, which keeps in-frame sequences only. Checked studies attribute under half of the gap to unresolved V genes and leave the rest unexplained. The sample records some 110,000 clones, around 80% of which are singletons. The ten largest clones add up to 5.5% to 7% of the sample. The sequenced sample was PBMCs. All receptors come from a man younger than 30 in good health and CMV-seronegative.

With respect to this clone: At one end the junction does not follow the germline gene, possibly because of a read error. The chain joins TRBV7-9 to TRBJ2-3; 9 bases match TRBD2. Germline values: CDR1 SEHNR, CDR2 FQNEAQ (reference sequence). The CDR3 is made up of 14 amino acids. The CDR3 DNA reads as TGTTCCAGCAGGACTAGCGCCCACACAGATACGCAGTATTTT. This translates into CSSRTSAHTDTQYF.

This chain uses TRBV7-3 with TRBJ2-1, with D unresolved. Germline assignment: CDR1 SGHTA and CDR2 FQGTGA. This CDR3 comprises 17 residues. V lost 1 base to trimming and J lost 1 base, with 14 bases between them. The CDR3 is CASSLSPIMPSYNEQFF. In nucleotides, the CDR3 is TGTGCCAGCAGCTTAAGCCCTATTATGCCGTCCTACAATGAGCAGTTCTTC.

The chain is built from TRBV7-9 and TRBJ1-2, with D hard to call. Germline CDR1 reads SEHNR; CDR2 reads FQNEAQ (reference sequence). V lost 5 bases, J lost 0 bases, and 13 bases lay in between. This CDR3 has 15 amino acids. Here the CDR3 DNA reads TGTGCCAGCAGCCAACCTTCGAGGGCTAACTATGGCTACACCTTC. This codes for CASSQPSRANYGYTF.

This chain uses TRBV10-3 with TRBJ2-1, with a possible D match to TRBD1 (5 bases). The length of the CDR3 is 15 residues. V lost 10 bases and J lost 5, with 21 bases in between. Germline V gene sequence: CDR1 ENHRY, CDR2 SYGVKD. The CDR3 is CASVTAGAHHNEQFF. The CDR3 region has the DNA TGTGCCAGTGTGACAGCAGGCGCCCACCACAATGAGCAGTTCTTC.

The gene calls are TRBV27 and TRBJ1-2; D ambiguous. The ends were cut back, 4 bases at V and 6 bases at J, with 18 bases in the middle. CDR1 MNHEY and CDR2 SMNVEV come from the germline V gene (reference sequence). The CDR3 extends over 15 amino acids. The CDR3 bases are TGTGCCAGCAGTTACTCGATAGAGGGTTTCGATGGCTACACCTTC. It is translated as CASSYSIEGFDGYTF.

This chain links TRBV7-2 with TRBJ1-5; D gene unclear. There are 15 residues in the CDR3. V was pared by 1 base and J by 1 base, with 8 bases between. Germline V gene sequence: CDR1 SGHTA, CDR2 FQGNSA. CDR3 protein: CASSLGSRSNQPQHF. CDR3 coding DNA: TGTGCCAGCAGCTTAGGGTCGCGGAGCAATCAGCCCCAGCATTTT.

This chain uses TRBV7-9 with TRBJ2-3; 10 bases line up with TRBD2. Per germline, CDR1 SEHNR and CDR2 FQNEAQ (reference sequence). Germline trimming cut 0 bases from V and 3 bases from J; bases unmatched to any gene: 9. This CDR3 comprises 18 residues. The CDR3 sequence: CASSLAAGGPGKTDTQYF. The CDR3 DNA follows: TGTGCCAGCAGCTTAGCAGCGGGAGGGCCGGGGAAAACAGATACGCAGTATTTT.

V gene TRBV7-3 combines with J gene TRBJ2-3; TRBD1 aligns across 7 bases. The V segment lost 4 bases and the J segment 2 bases; nucleotides outside the gene matches: 9. Germline V gene lookup returns CDR1 SGHTA and CDR2 FQGTGA. The length of the CDR3 is 16 residues. CDR3 amino acids: CASSYPRDSHTDTQYF. The CDR3 nucleotides read TGTGCCAGCAGCTACCCCCGGGACAGCCACACAGATACGCAGTATTTT.

The gene calls are TRBV29-1 and TRBJ2-1; D perhaps matches TRBD2 (5 bases). V was cut by 0 bases and J by 7 bases, with 16 bases left in between. Germline lookup yields CDR1 SQVTM and CDR2 ANQGSEA. The CDR3 has 15 residues. The CDR3 is CSVEDGLASGNEQFF. CDR3 in DNA: TGCAGCGTTGAAGATGGCCTAGCCTCGGGAAATGAGCAGTTCTTC.

The chain carries TRBV4-1 and TRBJ2-3; D not certain. V dropped 4 bases and J dropped 5 bases, with 10 bases sitting between them. The CDR3 is 13 residues long. Germline CDR1 and CDR2: MGHRA and YSYEKL. CDR3 sequence (DNA): TGCGCCAGCAGCCCTCGAGCTGAAGATACGCAGTATTTT. Protein product: CASSPRAEDTQYF.

This clone was detected a few times. This chain links TRBV5-4 with TRBJ1-1, with a weak D call TRBD1 (5 bases). The germline CDR1 and CDR2 sequences are SGHNT and YYREEE (reference sequence). The germline V and J ends were trimmed by 0 bases and 4 bases, with 13 bases remaining between them. There are 15 residues in the CDR3. The CDR3 sequence: CASSLEIGGSTEAFF. CDR3 sequence (DNA): TGTGCCAGCAGCTTGGAAATCGGGGGTAGCACTGAAGCTTTCTTT.

The chain employs TRBV6-5 and TRBJ2-5; 14 bases align to TRBD2. The CDR3 has 16 residues. Per germline, CDR1 MNHEY and CDR2 SVGAGI. With 4 bases clipped from V and 4 bases from J, the junction kept 5 bases outside the gene matches. The CDR3 here is CASSWAGTSGRETQYF. The DNA for the CDR3 is TGTGCCAGCAGTTGGGCCGGGACTAGCGGGAGAGAGACCCAGTACTTC.

The CDR3 here is CASSQNLGGGTYGYTF. CDR3 bases: TGCGCCAGCAGCCAAAACCTAGGGGGCGGTACCTATGGCTACACCTTC. V is TRBV5-1 and J is TRBJ1-2; 7 bases align to TRBD1. The CDR3 extends over 16 amino acids. The trim removed 4 bases at V and 4 bases at J, leaving 13 bases unmatched. Germline loops: CDR1 SGHRS, CDR2 YFSETQ. Using reference TRBV5-1 and TRBJ1-2 for the parts outside the CDR3, the full variable domain is KAGVTQTPRYLIKTRGQQVTLSCSPISGHRSVSWYQQTPGQGLQFLFEYFSETQRNKGNFPGRFSGRQFSNSRSEMNVSTLELGDSALYLCASSQNLGGGTYGYTFGSGTRLTVV.

V and J are TRBV6-5 and TRBJ2-1; maybe TRBD1 (6 bases). V was cut by 6 bases and J by 6 bases, with 15 bases left in between. This CDR3 is built from 14 residues. Germline V gene sequence: CDR1 MNHEY, CDR2 SVGAGI. DNA for the CDR3: TGTGCCAGCAGGCCCCTAACAGGGTTCAATGAGCAGTTCTTC. Amino acids: CASRPLTGFNEQFF.

This clone was detected only once. The chain carries TRBV6-6 and TRBJ1-1; D uncertain. Germline V gene data show CDR1 as MNHNY and CDR2 as SVGAGI (reference sequence). V was cut by 6 bases and J by 6 bases, with 11 bases left in between. This CDR3 has 12 residues. The CDR3 reads CASSYELSEAFF. The CDR3 DNA is TGTGCCAGCAGCTACGAACTATCTGAAGCTTTCTTT.

This clone has only a few counts. The chain has TRBV6-1 and TRBJ1-2, with D perhaps matching TRBD1 (5 bases). CDR1 is MNHNS, CDR2 SASEGT, per germline. The CDR3 totals 15 residues. Deletions cut 2 bases from V and 4 bases from J, with 14 bases between. Here the CDR3 reads CASSELRQSTYGYTF. The CDR3 DNA is TGTGCCAGCAGTGAATTGAGACAGAGCACCTATGGCTACACCTTC.

This chain connects TRBV29-1 to TRBJ2-7; 7 nucleotides align to TRBD1. V gave up 7 bases and J gave up 6 bases; unmatched junction bases: 12. The CDR3 extends over 13 amino acids. Per the germline V gene, CDR1 is SQVTM and CDR2 is ANQGSEA. CDR3 sequence: CSGGWDREVEQYF. CDR3 sequence (DNA): TGCAGCGGGGGATGGGACAGAGAAGTCGAGCAGTACTTC.

In regard to this clone: In the same sample, other DNA sequences code for this CDR3. The chain has TRBV5-4 and TRBJ2-3; D is ambiguous. Germline V gives CDR1 SGHNT, CDR2 YYREEE (reference sequence). The CDR3 is 13 residues long. Deletions cut 0 bases from V and 3 bases from J, with 5 bases between. In DNA form, the CDR3 reads TGTGCCAGCAGCTTGGCCCCTACAGATACGCAGTATTTT. It specifies CASSLAPTDTQYF.

This clone was counted a few times. This rearrangement joins TRBV6-5 to TRBJ1-2; 7 bases line up with TRBD1. The germline V gene has CDR1 MNHEY and CDR2 SVGAGI. Trimming removed 3 bases from V and 4 bases from J; junction bases left unmatched: 2. The CDR3 is 13 amino acids. CDR3 bases: TGTGCCAGCAGTTATGGGGACAGCTATGGCTACACCTTC. The encoded protein is CASSYGDSYGYTF.

The genes are TRBV7-6 and TRBJ2-2; 10 bases line up with TRBD2. The trim removed 2 bases at V and 9 bases at J, leaving 9 bases unmatched. Germline assignment: CDR1 SGHVS and CDR2 FNYEAQ. The CDR3 runs 16 residues. Here the CDR3 DNA reads TGTGCCAGCAGCTTATTCCCTAGCGGGAGTGGTAGGGAGCTGTTTTTT. Translation gives CASSLFPSGSGRELFF.

V gene TRBV13 combines with J gene TRBJ1-2; D is perhaps TRBD1 (6 bases). Per germline, CDR1 PRHDT and CDR2 FYEKMQ (reference sequence). Trimming cost V 0 bases and J 0 bases, with 14 bases left between them. The CDR3 sequence is 17 residues long. The CDR3 region is CASSLGTGSLPNYGYTF. CDR3 nucleotides: TGTGCCAGCAGCTTAGGGACAGGTTCGCTACCTAACTATGGCTACACCTTC.

The CDR3 region has the DNA TGTGCCAGCAGCTTAGTCTCGGGGGGGAGCTCCTACGAGCAGTACTTC. Protein sequence: CASSLVSGGSSYEQYF. The chain uses TRBV11-2 and TRBJ2-7; 8 bases fit TRBD2. The CDR3 length is 16 residues. Germline CDR1 reads SGHAT; CDR2 reads FQNNGV. With 1 base clipped from V and 0 bases from J, the junction kept 5 bases outside the gene matches.

The chain recombines TRBV7-6 with TRBJ1-5; 7 bases line up with TRBD1. V lost 4 bases to trimming and J lost 9 bases; unmatched junction nucleotides: 6. CDR1 and CDR2 (germline): SGHVS, FNYEAQ. This CDR3 comprises 13 residues. In DNA, the CDR3 is TGTGCCAGCAGCTCGACAGGGCAAGGGCCCCAGCATTTT. Translation gives CASSSTGQGPQHF.

The chain is built from TRBV29-1 and TRBJ2-1, with 7 bases aligning to TRBD2. The CDR3 covers 18 residues. Germline trimming cut 5 bases from V and 0 bases from J; bases unmatched to any gene: 16. The germline gives CDR1 SQVTM, CDR2 ANQGSEA. In DNA, the CDR3 is TGCAGCGTTATAGGCGGGGCTATAGCGGGTCTCTCCTACAATGAGCAGTTCTTC. This gives the protein CSVIGGAIAGLSYNEQFF.

The chain employs TRBV7-9 and TRBJ2-5; tentatively, D is TRBD2 (6 bases). Trimming removed 4 bases at V and 5 bases at J, with 14 bases between. The CDR3 sequence is 14 residues long. Germline V gene sequence: CDR1 SEHNR, CDR2 FQNEAQ (reference sequence). CDR3 protein: CASSSAGSRETQYF. The CDR3 DNA sequence: TGTGCCAGCAGCTCGGCGGGGAGTCGGGAGACCCAGTACTTC. Full variable domain (outside the CDR3, taken from reference TRBV7-9 and TRBJ2-5): DTGVSQNPRHKITKRGQNVTFRCDPISEHNRLYWYRQTLGQGPEFLTYFQNEAQLEKSRLLSDRFSAERPKGSFSTLEIQRTEQGDSAMYLCASSSAGSRETQYFGPGTRLLVL.

The chain uses TRBV29-1 and TRBJ2-3; TRBD2 agrees at 9 bases. Germline trimming cut 7 bases from V and 10 bases from J; bases unmatched to any gene: 18. The germline V gene encodes CDR1 SQVTM and CDR2 ANQGSEA. This CDR3 has 15 amino acids. The CDR3 reads CSGVSREGLGVPQYF. DNA for the CDR3: TGCAGCGGGGTCTCGCGGGAGGGCCTTGGGGTCCCGCAGTATTTT.